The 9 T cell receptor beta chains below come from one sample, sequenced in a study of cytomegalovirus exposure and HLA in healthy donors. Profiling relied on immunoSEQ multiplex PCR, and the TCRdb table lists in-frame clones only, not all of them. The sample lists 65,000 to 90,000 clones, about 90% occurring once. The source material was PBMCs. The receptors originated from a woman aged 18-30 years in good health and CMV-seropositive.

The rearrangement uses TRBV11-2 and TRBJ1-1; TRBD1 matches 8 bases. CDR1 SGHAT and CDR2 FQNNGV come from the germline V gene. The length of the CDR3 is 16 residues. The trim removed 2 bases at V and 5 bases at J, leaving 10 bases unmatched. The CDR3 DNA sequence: TGTGCCAGCAGCTTAATACTGACAGGGGCTGGGACTGAAGCTTTCTTT. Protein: CASSLILTGAGTEAFF.

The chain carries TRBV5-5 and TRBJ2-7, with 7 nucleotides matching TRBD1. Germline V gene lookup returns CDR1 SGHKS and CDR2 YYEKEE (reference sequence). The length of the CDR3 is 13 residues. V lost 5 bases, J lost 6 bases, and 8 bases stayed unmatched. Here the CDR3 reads CASRGGTDGEQYF. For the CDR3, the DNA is TGTGCCAGCAGGGGTGGGACAGACGGCGAGCAGTACTTC. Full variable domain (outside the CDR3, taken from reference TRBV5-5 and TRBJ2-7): DAGVTQSPTHLIKTRGQQVTLRCSPISGHKSVSWYQQVLGQGPQFIFQYYEKEERGRGNFPDRFSARQFPNYSSELNVNALLLGDSALYLCASRGGTDGEQYFGPGTRLTVT.

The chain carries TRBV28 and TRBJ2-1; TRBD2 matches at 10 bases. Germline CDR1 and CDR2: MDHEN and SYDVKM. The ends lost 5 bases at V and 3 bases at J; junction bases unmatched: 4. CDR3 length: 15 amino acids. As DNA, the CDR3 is TGTGCCAGCAGTGTACTAGCGGGACTCTACAATGAGCAGTTCTTC. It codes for CASSVLAGLYNEQFF. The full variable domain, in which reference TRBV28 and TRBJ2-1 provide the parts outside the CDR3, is DVKVTQSSRYLVKRTGEKVFLECVQDMDHENMFWYRQDPGLGLRLIYFSYDVKMKEKGDIPEGYSVSREKKERFSLILESASTNQTSMYLCASSVLAGLYNEQFFGPGTRLTVL.

The CDR3 loop reads CASSGLNTEAFF. CDR3 bases: TGTGCCAGCAGCGGGCTGAACACTGAAGCTTTCTTT. The chain has TRBV7-8 and TRBJ1-1; D is undetermined. CDR1 is SGHVS and CDR2 is FQNEAQ in the germline V gene. There are 12 residues in the CDR3. V was cut by 5 bases and J by 0 bases, with 4 bases left in between.

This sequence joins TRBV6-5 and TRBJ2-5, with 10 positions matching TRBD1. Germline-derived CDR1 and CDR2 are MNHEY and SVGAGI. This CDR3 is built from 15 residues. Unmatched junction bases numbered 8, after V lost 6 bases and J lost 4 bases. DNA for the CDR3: TGTGCCAGCAGCCTCGGGACAGGGGAAAGAGAGACCCAGTACTTC. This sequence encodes CASSLGTGERETQYF.

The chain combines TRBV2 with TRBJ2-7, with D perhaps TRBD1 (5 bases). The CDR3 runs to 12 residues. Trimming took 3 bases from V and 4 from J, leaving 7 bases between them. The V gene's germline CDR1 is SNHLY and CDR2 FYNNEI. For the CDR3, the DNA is TGTGCCAGCAGTGAGCAGGGTTACGAGCAGTACTTC. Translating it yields CASSEQGYEQYF.

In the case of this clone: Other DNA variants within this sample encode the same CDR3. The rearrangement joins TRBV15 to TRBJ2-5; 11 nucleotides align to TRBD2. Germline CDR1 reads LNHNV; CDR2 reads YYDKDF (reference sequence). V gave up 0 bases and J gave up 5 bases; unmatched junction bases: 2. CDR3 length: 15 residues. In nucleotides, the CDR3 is TGTGCCACCAGCAGAGATAGCGGGGGGGCGGAGACCCAGTACTTC. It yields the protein CATSRDSGGAETQYF.

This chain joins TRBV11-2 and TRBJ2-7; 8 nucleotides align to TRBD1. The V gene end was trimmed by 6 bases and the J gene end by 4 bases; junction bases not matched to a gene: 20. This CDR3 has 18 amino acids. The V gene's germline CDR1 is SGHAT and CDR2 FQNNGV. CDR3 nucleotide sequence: TGTGCCAGCAGATTCGTGGCTGGTCCCGGGACAGGCAGTTACGAGCAGTACTTC. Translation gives CASRFVAGPGTGSYEQYF.

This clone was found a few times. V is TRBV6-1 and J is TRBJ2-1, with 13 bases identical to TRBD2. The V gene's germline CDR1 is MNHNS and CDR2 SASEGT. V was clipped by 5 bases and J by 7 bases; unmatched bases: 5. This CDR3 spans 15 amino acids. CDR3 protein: CASSRGTSGENEQFF. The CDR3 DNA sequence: TGTGCCAGCAGTAGAGGGACTAGCGGGGAGAATGAGCAGTTCTTC.